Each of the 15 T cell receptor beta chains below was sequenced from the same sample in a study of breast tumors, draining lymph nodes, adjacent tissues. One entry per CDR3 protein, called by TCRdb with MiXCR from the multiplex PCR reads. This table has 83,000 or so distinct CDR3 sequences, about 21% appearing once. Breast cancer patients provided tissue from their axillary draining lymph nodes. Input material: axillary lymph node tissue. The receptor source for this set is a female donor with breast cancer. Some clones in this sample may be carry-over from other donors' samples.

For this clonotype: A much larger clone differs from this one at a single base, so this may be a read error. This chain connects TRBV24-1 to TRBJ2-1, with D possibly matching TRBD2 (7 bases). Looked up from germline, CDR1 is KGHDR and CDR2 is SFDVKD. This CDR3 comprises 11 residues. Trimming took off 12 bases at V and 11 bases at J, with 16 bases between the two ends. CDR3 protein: CAVERGTKQFF. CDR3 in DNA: TGTGCCGTCGAGAGGGGGACTAAGCAGTTCTTC.

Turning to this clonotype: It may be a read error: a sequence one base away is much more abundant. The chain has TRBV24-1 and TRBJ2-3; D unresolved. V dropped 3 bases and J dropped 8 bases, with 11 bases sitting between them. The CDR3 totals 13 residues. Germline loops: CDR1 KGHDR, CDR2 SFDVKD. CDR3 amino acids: CATSDLSSGTQYF. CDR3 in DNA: TGTGCCACCAGTGATCTCTCGTCGGGTACGCAGTATTTT.

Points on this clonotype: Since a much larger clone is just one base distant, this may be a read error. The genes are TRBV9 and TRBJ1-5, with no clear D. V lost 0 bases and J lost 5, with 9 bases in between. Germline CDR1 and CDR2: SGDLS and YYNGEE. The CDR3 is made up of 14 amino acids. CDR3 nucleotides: TGTGCCAGCAGCGTAGACGGGAGCGATCAGCCCCAGCATTTT. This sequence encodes CASSVDGSDQPQHF.

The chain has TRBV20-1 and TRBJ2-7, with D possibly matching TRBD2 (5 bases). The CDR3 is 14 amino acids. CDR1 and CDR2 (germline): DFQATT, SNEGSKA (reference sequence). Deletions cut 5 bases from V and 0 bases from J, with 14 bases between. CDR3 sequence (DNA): TGCAGTGCTGTAGCGACGTCTTCCTCCTACGAGCAGTACTTC. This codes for CSAVATSSSYEQYF.

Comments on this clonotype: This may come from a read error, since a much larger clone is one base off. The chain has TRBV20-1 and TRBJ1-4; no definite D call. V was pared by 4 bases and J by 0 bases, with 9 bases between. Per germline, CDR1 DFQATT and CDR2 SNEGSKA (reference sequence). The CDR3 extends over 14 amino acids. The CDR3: CSATEHPTNEKLFF. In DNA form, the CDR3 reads TGCAGTGCTACGGAGCATCCAACTAATGAAAAACTGTTTTTT.

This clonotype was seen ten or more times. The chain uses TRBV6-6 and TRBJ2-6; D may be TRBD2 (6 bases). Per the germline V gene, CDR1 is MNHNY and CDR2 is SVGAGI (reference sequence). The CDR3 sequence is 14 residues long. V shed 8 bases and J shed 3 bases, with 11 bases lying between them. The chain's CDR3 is CASGGTDGANVLTF. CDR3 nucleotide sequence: TGTGCCAGCGGAGGGACGGATGGGGCCAACGTCCTGACTTTC.

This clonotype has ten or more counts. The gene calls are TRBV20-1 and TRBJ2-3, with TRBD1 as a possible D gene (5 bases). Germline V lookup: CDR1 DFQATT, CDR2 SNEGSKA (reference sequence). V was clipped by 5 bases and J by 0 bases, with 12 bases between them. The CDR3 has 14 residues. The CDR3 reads CSARTAGSTDTQYF. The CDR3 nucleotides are TGCAGTGCTCGAACGGCAGGGAGCACAGATACGCAGTATTTT.

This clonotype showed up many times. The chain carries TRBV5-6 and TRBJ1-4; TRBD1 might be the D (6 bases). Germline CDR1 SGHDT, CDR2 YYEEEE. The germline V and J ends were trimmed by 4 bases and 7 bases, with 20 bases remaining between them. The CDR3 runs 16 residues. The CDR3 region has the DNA TGTGCCAGCAGCCGAACCACTACTAGGGGGAGTGAAAAACTGTTTTTT. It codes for CASSRTTTRGSEKLFF.

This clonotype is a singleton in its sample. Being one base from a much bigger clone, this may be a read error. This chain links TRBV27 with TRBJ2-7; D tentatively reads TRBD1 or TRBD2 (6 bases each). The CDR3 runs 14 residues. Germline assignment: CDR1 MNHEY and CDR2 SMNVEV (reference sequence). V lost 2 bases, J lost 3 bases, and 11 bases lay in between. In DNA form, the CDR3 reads TGTGCCAGCAGTTTAGGAGGGGGGAACTACGAGCAGTACTTC. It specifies CASSLGGGNYEQYF.

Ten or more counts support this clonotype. CDR3 residues: CASTHRGGQYSNQPQHF. In DNA form, the CDR3 reads TGTGCCAGCACCCACCGGGGGGGACAGTATAGCAATCAGCCCCAGCATTTT. This sequence joins TRBV2 and TRBJ1-5; 7 nucleotides agree with TRBD1. J was trimmed by 0 bases and V by 7 bases; bases with no gene match: 12. The CDR3 runs to 17 residues. The germline CDR1 and CDR2 sequences are SNHLY and FYNNEI.

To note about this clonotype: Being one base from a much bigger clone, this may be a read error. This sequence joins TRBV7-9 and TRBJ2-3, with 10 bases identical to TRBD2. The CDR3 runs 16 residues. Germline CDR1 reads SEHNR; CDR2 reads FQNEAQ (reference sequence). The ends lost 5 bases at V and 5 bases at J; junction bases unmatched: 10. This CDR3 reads CASSRLAGEERDTQYF. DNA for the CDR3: TGTGCCAGCAGCCGCCTAGCGGGAGAGGAAAGAGATACGCAGTATTTT. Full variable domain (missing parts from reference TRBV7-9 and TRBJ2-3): DTGVSQNPRHKITKRGQNVTFRCDPISEHNRLYWYRQTLGQGPEFLTYFQNEAQLEKSRLLSDRFSAERPKGSFSTLEIQRTEQGDSAMYLCASSRLAGEERDTQYFGPGTRLTVL.

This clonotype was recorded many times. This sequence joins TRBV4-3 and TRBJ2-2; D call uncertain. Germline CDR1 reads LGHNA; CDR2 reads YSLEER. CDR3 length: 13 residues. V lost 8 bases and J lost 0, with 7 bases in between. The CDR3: CASGVPNTGELFF. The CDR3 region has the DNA TGCGCCAGCGGCGTACCGAACACCGGGGAGCTGTTTTTT.

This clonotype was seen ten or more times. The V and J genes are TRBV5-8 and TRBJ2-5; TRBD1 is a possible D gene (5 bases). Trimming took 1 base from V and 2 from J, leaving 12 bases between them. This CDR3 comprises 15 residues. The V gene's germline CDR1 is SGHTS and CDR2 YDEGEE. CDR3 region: CASSLQGLSQETQYF. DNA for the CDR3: TGTGCCAGCAGCTTGCAGGGTCTCTCTCAAGAGACCCAGTACTTC.

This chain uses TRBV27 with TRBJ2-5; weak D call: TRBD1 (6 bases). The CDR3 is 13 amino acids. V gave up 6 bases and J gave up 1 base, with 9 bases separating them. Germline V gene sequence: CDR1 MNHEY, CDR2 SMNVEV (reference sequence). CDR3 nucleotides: TGTGCCAGCAGGAGACAGGCCCAAGAGACCCAGTACTTC. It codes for CASRRQAQETQYF.

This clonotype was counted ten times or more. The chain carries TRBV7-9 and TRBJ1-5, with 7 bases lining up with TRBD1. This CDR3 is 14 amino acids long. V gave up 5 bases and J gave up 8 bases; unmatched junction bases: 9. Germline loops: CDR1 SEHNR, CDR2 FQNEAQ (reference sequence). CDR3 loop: CASSRGTVGEPQHF. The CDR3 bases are TGTGCCAGCAGCCGCGGGACAGTCGGGGAGCCCCAGCATTTT.